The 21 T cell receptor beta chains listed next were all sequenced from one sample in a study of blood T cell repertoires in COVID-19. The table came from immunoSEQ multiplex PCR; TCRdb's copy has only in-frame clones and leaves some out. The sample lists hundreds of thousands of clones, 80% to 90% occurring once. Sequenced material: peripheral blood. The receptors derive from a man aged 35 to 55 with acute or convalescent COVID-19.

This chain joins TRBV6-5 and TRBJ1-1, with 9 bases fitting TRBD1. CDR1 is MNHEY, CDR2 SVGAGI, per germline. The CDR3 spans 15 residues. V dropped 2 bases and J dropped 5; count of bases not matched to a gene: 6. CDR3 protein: CASSYADRGWTEAFF. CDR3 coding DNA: TGTGCCAGCAGTTACGCGGACAGGGGTTGGACTGAAGCTTTCTTT.

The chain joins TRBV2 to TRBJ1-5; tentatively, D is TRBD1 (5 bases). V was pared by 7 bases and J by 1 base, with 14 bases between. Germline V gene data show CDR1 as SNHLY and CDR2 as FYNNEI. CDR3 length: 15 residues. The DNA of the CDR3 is TGTGCCAGCACGGGGGACGGAGGGAGCAATCAGCCCCAGCATTTT. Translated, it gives CASTGDGGSNQPQHF.

This CDR3 reads CASSIEGYRVYGYTF. For the CDR3, the DNA is TGTGCCAGTAGTATAGAAGGATACAGGGTCTATGGCTACACCTTC. This chain uses TRBV19 with TRBJ1-2; D is possibly TRBD1 (6 bases). Germline V CDR1 and CDR2: LNHDA, SQIVND (reference sequence). CDR3 length equals 15 residues. V was pared by 0 bases and J by 4 bases, with 12 bases between.

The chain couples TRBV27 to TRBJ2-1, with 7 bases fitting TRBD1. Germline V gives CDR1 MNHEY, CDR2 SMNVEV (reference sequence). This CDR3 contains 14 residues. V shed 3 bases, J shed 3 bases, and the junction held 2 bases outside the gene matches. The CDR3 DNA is TGTGCCAGCAGTTTGCCAGGGGGCTACAATGAGCAGTTCTTC. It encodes CASSLPGGYNEQFF.

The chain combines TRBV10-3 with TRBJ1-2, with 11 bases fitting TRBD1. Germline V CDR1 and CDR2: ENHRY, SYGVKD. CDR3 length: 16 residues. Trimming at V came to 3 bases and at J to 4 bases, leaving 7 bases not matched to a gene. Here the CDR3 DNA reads TGTGCCATCAGTGACCCCGGAGGACAGGGGGCCTATGGCTACACCTTC. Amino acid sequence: CAISDPGGQGAYGYTF.

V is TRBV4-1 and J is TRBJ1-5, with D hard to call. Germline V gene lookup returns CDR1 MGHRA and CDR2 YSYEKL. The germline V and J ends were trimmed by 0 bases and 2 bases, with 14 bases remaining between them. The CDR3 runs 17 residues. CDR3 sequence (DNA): TGCGCCAGCAGCCAAGATTCAGGAAACTGGCGCAATCAGCCCCAGCATTTT. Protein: CASSQDSGNWRNQPQHF.

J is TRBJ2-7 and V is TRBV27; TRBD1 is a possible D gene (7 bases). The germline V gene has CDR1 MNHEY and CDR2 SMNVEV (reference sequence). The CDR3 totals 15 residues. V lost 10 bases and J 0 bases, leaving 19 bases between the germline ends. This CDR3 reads CATTFQGGSSYEQYF. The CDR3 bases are TGTGCCACCACCTTTCAGGGGGGTTCCTCCTACGAGCAGTACTTC.

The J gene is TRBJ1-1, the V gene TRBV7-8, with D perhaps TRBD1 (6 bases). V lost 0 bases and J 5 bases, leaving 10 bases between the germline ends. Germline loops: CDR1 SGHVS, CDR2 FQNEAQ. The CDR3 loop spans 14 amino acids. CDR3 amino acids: CASSLAGAGTEAFF. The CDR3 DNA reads TGTGCCAGCAGCTTAGCGGGGGCTGGTACTGAAGCTTTCTTT.

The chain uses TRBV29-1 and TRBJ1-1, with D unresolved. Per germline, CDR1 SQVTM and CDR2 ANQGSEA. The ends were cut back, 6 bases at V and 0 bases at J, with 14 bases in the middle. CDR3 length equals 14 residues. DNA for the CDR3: TGCAGCGTCGAAAGTCAGAACATGAACACTGAAGCTTTCTTT. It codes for CSVESQNMNTEAFF.

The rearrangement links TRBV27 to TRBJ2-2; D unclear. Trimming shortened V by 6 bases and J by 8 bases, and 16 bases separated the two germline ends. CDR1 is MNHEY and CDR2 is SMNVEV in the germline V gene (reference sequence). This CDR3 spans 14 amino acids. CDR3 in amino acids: CASSFRFAMGELFF. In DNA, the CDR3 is TGTGCCAGCAGCTTCCGGTTTGCGATGGGGGAGCTGTTTTTT.

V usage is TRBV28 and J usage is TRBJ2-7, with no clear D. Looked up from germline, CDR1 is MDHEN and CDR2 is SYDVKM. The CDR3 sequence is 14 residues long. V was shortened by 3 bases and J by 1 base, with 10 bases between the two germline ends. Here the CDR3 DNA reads TGTGCCAGCAGTTTTCACGGCGGTTCCTACGAGCAGTACTTC. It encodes CASSFHGGSYEQYF.

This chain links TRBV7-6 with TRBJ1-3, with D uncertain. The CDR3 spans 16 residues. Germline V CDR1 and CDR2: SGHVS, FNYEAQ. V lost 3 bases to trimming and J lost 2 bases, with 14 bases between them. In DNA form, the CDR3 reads TGTGCCAGCAGCTTCCCCCCTCCGTCCGCTGGAAACACCATATATTTT. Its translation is CASSFPPPSAGNTIYF.

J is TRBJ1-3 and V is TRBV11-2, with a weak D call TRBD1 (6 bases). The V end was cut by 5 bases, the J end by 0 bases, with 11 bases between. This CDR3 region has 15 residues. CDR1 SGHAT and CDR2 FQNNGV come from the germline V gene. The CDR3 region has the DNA TGTGCCAGCAGCCTTGGACAGAACTCTGGAAACACCATATATTTT. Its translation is CASSLGQNSGNTIYF.

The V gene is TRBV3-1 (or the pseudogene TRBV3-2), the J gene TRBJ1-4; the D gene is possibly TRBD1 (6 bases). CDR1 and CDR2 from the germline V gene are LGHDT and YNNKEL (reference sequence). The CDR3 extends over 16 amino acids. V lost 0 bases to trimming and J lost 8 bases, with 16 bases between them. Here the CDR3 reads CASSQDAGQPWEKLFF. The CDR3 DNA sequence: TGTGCCAGCAGCCAAGACGCAGGACAGCCATGGGAAAAACTGTTTTTT.

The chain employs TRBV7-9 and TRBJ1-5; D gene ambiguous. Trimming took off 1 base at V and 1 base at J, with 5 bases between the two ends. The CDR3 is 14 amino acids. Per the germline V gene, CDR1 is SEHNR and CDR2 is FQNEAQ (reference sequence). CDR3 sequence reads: CASSLEQSNQPQHF. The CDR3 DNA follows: TGTGCCAGCAGCTTAGAACAGAGCAATCAGCCCCAGCATTTT.

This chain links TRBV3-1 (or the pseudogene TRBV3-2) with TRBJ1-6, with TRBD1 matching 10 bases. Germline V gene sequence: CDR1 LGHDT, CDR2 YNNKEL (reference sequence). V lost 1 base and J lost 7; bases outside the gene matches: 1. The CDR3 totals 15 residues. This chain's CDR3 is CASSQGQGANSPLHF. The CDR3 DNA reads TGTGCCAGCAGCCAAGGACAGGGGGCCAATTCACCCCTCCACTTT.

The CDR3 bases are TGCAGTGCTAGTTGGGTTGGGCCCGGGGGGGCAGATACGCAGTATTTT. It is translated as CSASWVGPGGADTQYF. This chain links TRBV20-1 with TRBJ2-3; 8 bases are a match to TRBD2. CDR1 and CDR2 from the germline V gene are DFQATT and SNEGSKA (reference sequence). J was trimmed by 4 bases and V by 3 bases; bases with no gene match: 12. The CDR3 is 16 residues long.

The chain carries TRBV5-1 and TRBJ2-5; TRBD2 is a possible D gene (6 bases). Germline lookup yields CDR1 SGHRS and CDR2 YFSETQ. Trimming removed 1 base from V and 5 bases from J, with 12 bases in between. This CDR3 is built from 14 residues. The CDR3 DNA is TGCGCCAGCAGCTTGAATCCGGGAGTGGAGACCCAGTACTTC. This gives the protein CASSLNPGVETQYF.

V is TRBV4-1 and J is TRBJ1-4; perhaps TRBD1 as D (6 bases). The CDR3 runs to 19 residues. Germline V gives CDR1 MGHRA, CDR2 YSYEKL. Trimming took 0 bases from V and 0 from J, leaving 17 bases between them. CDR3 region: CASSQENRVRVATNEKLFF. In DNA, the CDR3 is TGCGCCAGCAGCCAAGAAAACAGGGTTAGAGTTGCAACTAATGAAAAACTGTTTTTT.

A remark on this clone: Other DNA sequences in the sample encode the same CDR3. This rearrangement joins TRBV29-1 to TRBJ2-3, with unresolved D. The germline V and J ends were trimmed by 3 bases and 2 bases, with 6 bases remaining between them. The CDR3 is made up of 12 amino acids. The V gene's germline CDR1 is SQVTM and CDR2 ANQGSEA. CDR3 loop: CSVDPSTDTQYF. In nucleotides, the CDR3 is TGCAGCGTTGATCCTTCCACAGATACGCAGTATTTT.

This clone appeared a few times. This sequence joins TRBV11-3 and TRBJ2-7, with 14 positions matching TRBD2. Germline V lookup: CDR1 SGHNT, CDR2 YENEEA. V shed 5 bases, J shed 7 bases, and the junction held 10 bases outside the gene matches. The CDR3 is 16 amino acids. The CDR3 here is CASSPGLAGGPGEQYF. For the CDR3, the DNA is TGTGCCAGCAGCCCCGGACTAGCGGGAGGTCCGGGGGAGCAGTACTTC. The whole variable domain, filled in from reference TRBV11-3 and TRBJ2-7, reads EAGVVQSPRYKIIEKKQPVAFWCNPISGHNTLYWYLQNLGQGPELLIRYENEEAVDDSQLPKDRFSAERLKGVDSTLKIQPAELGDSAVYLCASSPGLAGGPGEQYFGPGTRLTVT.